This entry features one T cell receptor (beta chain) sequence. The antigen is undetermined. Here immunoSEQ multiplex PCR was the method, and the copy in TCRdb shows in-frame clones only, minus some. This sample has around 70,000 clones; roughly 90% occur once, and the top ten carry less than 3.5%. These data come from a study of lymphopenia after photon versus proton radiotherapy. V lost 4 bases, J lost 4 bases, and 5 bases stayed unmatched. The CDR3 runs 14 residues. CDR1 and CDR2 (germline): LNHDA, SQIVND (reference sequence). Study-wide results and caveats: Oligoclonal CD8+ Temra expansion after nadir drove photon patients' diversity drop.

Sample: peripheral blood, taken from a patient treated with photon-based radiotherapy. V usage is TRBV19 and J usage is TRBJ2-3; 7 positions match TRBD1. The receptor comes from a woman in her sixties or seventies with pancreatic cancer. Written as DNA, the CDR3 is TGTGCCAGTAGTAACAGACAGGGACCAGATACGCAGTATTTT. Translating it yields CASSNRQGPDTQYF.